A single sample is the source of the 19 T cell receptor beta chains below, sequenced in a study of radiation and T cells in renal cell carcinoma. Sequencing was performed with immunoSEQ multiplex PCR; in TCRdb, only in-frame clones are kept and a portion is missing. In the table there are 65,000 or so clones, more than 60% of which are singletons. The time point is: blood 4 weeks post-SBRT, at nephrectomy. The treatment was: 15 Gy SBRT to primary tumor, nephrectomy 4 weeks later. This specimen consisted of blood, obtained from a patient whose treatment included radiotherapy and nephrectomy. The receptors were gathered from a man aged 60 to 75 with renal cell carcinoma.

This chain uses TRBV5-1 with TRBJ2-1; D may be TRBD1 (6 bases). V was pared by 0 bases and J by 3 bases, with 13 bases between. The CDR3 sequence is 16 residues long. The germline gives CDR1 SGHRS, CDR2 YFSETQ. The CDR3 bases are TGCGCCAGCAGCTTGGACGGACAGTATAACTACAATGAGCAGTTCTTC. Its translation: CASSLDGQYNYNEQFF.

CDR3 coding DNA: TGTGCCAGCAGTTTAGGACTGGGAAATCAGCCCCAGCATTTT. As protein: CASSLGLGNQPQHF. V and J are TRBV5-6 and TRBJ1-5; the D is unclear. Germline assignment: CDR1 SGHDT and CDR2 YYEEEE. The CDR3 is 14 residues long. V lost 5 bases to trimming and J lost 4 bases, with 13 bases between them.

CDR3 sequence: CASSIVYRGDRDSSAFF. CDR3 in DNA: TGTGCCAGTAGTATAGTCTATCGAGGAGACAGGGACTCGTCGGCTTTCTTT. This sequence joins TRBV19 and TRBJ1-1; 7 bases fit TRBD1. Germline V gene lookup returns CDR1 LNHDA and CDR2 SQIVND (reference sequence). The length of the CDR3 is 17 residues. Trimming cost V 1 base and J 11 bases; bases outside gene matches: 19.

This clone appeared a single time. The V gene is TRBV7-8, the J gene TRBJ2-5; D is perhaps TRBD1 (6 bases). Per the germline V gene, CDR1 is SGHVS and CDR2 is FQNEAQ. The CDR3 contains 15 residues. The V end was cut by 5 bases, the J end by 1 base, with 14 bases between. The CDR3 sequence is CASSHQGQSQETQYF. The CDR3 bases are TGTGCCAGCAGCCATCAAGGACAGTCCCAAGAGACCCAGTACTTC. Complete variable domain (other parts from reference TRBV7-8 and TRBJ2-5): GAGVSQSPRYKVAKRGQDVALRCDPISGHVSLFWYQQALGQGPEFLTYFQNEAQLDKSGLPSDRFFAERPEGSVSTLKIQRTQQEDSAVYLCASSHQGQSQETQYFGPGTRLLVL.

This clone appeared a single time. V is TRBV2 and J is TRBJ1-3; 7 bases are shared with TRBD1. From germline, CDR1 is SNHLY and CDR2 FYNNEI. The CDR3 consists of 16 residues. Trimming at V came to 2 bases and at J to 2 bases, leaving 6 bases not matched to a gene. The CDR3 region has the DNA TGTGCCAGCAGTGAATGGGGGACAGTCGCTGGAAACACCATATATTTT. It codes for CASSEWGTVAGNTIYF.

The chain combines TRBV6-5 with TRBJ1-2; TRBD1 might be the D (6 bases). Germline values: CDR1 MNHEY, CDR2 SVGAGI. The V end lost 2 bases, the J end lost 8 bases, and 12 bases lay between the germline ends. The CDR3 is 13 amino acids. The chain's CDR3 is CASSYRGQSGYTF. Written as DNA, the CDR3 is TGTGCCAGCAGTTACCGGGGGCAGTCCGGCTACACCTTC.

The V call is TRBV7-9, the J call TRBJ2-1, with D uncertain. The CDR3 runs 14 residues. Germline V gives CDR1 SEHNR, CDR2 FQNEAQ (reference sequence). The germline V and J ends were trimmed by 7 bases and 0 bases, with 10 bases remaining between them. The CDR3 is CASKDAGSYNEQFF. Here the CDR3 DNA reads TGTGCCAGCAAGGACGCAGGCTCCTACAATGAGCAGTTCTTC.

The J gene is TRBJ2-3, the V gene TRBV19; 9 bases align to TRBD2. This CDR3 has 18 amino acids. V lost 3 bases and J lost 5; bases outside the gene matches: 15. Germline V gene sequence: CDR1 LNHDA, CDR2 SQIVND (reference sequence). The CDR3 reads CASSIKPPSGRRLDTQYF. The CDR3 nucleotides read TGTGCCAGTAGTATCAAGCCCCCCAGCGGGAGGCGCCTAGATACGCAGTATTTT. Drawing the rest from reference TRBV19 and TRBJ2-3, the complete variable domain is DGGITQSPKYLFRKEGQNVTLSCEQNLNHDAMYWYRQDPGQGLRLIYYSQIVNDFQKGDIAEGYSVSREKKESFPLTVTSAQKNPTAFYLCASSIKPPSGRRLDTQYFGPGTRLTVL.

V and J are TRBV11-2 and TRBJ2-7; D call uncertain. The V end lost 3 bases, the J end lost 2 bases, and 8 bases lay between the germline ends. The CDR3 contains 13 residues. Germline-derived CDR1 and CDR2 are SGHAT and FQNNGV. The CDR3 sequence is CASSLAVAYEQYV. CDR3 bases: TGTGCCAGCAGCTTGGCGGTGGCCTACGAGCAGTACGTC.

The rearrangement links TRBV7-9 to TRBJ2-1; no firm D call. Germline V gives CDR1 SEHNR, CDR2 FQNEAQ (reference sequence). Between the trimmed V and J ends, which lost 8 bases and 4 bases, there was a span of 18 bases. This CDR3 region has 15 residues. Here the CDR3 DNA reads TGTGCCAGCTGTCCTGCCGGTGGTCGGTACAATGAGCAGTTCTTC. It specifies CASCPAGGRYNEQFF. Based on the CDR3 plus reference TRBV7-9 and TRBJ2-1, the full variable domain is DTGVSQNPRHKITKRGQNVTFRCDPISEHNRLYWYRQTLGQGPEFLTYFQNEAQLEKSRLLSDRFSAERPKGSFSTLEIQRTEQGDSAMYLCASCPAGGRYNEQFFGPGTRLTVL.

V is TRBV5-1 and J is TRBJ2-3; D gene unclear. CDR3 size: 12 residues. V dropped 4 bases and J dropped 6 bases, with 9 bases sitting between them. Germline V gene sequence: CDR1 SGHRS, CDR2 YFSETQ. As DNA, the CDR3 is TGCGCCAGCAGCCCGGATCGGGATACGCAGTATTTT. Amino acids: CASSPDRDTQYF.

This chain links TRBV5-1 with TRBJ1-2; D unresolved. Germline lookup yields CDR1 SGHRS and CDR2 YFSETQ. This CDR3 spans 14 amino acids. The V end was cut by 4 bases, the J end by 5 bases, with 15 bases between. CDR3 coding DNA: TGCGCCAGCAGCGCGGACCTCGGAGGGTATGGCTACACCTTC. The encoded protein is CASSADLGGYGYTF.

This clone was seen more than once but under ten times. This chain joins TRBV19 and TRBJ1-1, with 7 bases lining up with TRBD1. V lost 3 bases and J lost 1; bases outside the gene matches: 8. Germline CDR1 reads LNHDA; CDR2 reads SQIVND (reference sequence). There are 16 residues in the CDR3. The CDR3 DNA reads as TGTGCCAGTAGTATCCCCTCCGGGACAGCGAACACTGAAGCTTTCTTT. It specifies CASSIPSGTANTEAFF. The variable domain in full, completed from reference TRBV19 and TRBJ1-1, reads DGGITQSPKYLFRKEGQNVTLSCEQNLNHDAMYWYRQDPGQGLRLIYYSQIVNDFQKGDIAEGYSVSREKKESFPLTVTSAQKNPTAFYLCASSIPSGTANTEAFFGQGTRLTVV.

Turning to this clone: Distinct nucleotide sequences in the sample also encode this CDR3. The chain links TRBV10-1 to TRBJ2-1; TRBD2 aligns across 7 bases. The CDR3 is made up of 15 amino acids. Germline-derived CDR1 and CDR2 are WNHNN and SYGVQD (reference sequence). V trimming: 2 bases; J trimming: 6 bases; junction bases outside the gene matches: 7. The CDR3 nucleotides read TGCGCCAGCAGTGAGGTGGCGGGAGAAGGCAATGAGCAGTTCTTC. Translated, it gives CASSEVAGEGNEQFF.

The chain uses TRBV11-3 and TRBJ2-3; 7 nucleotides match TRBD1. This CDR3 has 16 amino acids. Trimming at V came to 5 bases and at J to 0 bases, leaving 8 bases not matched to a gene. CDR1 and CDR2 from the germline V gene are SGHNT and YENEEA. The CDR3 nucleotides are TGTGCCAGCAGCCCCTCGACAGGGTTTAGCACAGATACGCAGTATTTT. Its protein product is CASSPSTGFSTDTQYF.

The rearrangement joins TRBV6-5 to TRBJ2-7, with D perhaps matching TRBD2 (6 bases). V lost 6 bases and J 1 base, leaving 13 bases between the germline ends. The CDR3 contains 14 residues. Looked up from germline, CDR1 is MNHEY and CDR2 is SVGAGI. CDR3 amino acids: CASRAVSGSYEQYV. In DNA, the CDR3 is TGTGCCAGCAGAGCGGTAAGCGGGTCCTACGAGCAGTACGTC.

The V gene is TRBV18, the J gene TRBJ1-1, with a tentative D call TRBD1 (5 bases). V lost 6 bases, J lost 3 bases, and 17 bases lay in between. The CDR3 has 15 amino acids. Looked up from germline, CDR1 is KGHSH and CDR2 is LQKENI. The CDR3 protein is CASSPGPDLDTEAFF. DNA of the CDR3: TGTGCCAGCTCCCCGGGGCCAGACCTAGACACTGAAGCTTTCTTT.

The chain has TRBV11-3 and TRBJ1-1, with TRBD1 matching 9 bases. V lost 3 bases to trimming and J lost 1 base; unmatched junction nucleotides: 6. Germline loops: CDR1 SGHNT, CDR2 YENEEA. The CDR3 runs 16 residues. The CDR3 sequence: CASSFEGTGSNTEAFF. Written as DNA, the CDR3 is TGTGCCAGCAGCTTCGAGGGGACAGGGTCGAACACTGAAGCTTTCTTT. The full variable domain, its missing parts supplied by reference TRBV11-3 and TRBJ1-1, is EAGVVQSPRYKIIEKKQPVAFWCNPISGHNTLYWYLQNLGQGPELLIRYENEEAVDDSQLPKDRFSAERLKGVDSTLKIQPAELGDSAVYLCASSFEGTGSNTEAFFGQGTRLTVV.

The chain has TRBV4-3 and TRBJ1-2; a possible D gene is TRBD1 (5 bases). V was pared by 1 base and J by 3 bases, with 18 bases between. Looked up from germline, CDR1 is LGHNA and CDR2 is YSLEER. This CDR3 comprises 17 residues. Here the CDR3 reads CASSQGGTGGDYYGYTF. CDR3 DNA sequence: TGCGCCAGCAGCCAAGGGGGGACCGGCGGGGACTACTATGGCTACACCTTC.